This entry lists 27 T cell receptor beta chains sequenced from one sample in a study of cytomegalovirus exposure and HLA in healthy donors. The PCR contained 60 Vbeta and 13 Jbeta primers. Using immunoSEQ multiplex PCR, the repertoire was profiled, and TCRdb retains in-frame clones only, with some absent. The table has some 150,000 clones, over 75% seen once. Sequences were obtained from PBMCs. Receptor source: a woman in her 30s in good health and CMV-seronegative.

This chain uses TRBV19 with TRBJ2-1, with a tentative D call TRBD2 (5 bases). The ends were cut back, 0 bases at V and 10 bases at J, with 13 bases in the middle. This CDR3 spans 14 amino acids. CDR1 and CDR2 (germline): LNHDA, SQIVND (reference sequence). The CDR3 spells CASSIDRELGEQFF. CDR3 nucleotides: TGTGCCAGTAGTATAGATAGGGAACTAGGGGAGCAGTTCTTC.

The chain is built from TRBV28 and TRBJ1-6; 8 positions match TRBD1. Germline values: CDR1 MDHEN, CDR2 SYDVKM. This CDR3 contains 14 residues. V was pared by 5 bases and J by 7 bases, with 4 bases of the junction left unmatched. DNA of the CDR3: TGTGCCAGCAGTGGAACAGGGGGGAATTCACCCCTCCACTTT. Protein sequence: CASSGTGGNSPLHF.

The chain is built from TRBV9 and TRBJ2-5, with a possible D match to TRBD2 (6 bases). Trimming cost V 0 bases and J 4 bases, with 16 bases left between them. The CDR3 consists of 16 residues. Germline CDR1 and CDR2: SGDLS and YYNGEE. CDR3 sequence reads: CASSVAGLARSETQYF. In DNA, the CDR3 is TGTGCCAGCAGCGTAGCTGGGCTAGCGCGATCAGAGACCCAGTACTTC.

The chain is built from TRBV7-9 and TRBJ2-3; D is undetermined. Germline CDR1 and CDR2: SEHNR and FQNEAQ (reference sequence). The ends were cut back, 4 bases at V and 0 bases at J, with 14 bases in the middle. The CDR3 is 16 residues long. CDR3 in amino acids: CASSSRLASSTDTQYF. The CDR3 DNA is TGTGCCAGCAGCTCCCGACTGGCATCTAGCACAGATACGCAGTATTTT. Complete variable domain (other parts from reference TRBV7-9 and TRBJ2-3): DTGVSQNPRHKITKRGQNVTFRCDPISEHNRLYWYRQTLGQGPEFLTYFQNEAQLEKSRLLSDRFSAERPKGSFSTLEIQRTEQGDSAMYLCASSSRLASSTDTQYFGPGTRLTVL.

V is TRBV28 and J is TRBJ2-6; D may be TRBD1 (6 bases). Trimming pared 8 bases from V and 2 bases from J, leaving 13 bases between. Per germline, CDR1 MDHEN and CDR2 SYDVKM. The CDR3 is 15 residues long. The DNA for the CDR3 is TGTGCCAGCGATAACAGGGTGACTGGGGCCAACGTCCTGACTTTC. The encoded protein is CASDNRVTGANVLTF.

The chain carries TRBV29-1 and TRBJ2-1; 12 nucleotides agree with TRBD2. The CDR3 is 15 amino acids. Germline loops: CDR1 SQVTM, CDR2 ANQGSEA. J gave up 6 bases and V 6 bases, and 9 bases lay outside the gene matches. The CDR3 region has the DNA TGCAGCGTAGCGAACCTAGCGGGGGGGATCAATGAGCAGTTCTTC. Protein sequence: CSVANLAGGINEQFF.

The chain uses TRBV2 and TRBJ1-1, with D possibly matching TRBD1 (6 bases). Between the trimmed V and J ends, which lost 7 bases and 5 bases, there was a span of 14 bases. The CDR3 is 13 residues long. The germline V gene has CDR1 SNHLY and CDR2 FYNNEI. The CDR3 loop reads CASTVYRETEAFF. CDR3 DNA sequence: TGTGCCAGCACTGTATACAGGGAGACTGAAGCTTTCTTT.

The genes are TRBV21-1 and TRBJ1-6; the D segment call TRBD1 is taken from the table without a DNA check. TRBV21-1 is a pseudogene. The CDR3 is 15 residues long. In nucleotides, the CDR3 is TGTGCCGTCCCGGGACAGGGGATTTATAATTCACCCCTCCACTTT. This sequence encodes CAVPGQGIYNSPLHF.

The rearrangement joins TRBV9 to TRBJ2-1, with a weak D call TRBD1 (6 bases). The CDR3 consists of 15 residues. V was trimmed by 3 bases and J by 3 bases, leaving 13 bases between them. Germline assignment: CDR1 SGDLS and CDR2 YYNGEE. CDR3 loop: CASSARTEYYNEQFF. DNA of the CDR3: TGTGCCAGCAGCGCACGGACAGAGTACTACAATGAGCAGTTCTTC. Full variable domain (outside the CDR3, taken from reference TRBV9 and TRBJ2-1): DSGVTQTPKHLITATGQRVTLRCSPRSGDLSVYWYQQSLDQGLQFLIQYYNGEERAKGNILERFSAQQFPDLHSELNLSSLELGDSALYFCASSARTEYYNEQFFGPGTRLTVL.

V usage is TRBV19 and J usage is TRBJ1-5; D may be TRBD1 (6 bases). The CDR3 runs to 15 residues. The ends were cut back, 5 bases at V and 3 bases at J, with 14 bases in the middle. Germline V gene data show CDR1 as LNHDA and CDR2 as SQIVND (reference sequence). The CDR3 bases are TGTGCCAGTAGTCCGACGTCAGGGGTCAATCAGCCCCAGCATTTT. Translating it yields CASSPTSGVNQPQHF.

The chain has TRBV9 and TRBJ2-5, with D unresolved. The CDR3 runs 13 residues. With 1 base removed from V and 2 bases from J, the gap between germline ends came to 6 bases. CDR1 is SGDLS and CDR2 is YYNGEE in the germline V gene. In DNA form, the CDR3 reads TGTGCCAGCAGCGTAAACAGTCAAGAGACCCAGTACTTC. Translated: CASSVNSQETQYF.

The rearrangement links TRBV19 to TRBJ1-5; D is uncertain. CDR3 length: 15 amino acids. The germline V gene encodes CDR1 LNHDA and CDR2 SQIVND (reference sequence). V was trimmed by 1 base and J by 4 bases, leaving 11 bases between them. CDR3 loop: CASSIVVAGNQPQHF. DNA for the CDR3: TGTGCCAGTAGTATAGTGGTGGCAGGTAATCAGCCCCAGCATTTT. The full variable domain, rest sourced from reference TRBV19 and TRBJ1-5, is DGGITQSPKYLFRKEGQNVTLSCEQNLNHDAMYWYRQDPGQGLRLIYYSQIVNDFQKGDIAEGYSVSREKKESFPLTVTSAQKNPTAFYLCASSIVVAGNQPQHFGDGTRLSIL.

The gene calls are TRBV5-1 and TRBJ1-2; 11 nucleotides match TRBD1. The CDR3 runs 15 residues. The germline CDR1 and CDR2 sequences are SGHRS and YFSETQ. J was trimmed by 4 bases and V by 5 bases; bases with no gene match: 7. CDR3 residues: CASSQDRGHLYGYTF. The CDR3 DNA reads TGCGCCAGCAGTCAGGACAGGGGGCATCTCTATGGCTACACCTTC.

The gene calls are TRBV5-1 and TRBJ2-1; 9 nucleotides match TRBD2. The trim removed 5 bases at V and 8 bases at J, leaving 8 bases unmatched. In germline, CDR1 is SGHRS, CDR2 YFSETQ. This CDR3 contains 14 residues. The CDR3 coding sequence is TGCGCCAGCAGGTTAGTAGCGGGAGTGGATGAGCAGTTCTTC. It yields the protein CASRLVAGVDEQFF. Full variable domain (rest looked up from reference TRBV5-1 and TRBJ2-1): KAGVTQTPRYLIKTRGQQVTLSCSPISGHRSVSWYQQTPGQGLQFLFEYFSETQRNKGNFPGRFSGRQFSNSRSEMNVSTLELGDSALYLCASRLVAGVDEQFFGPGTRLTVL.

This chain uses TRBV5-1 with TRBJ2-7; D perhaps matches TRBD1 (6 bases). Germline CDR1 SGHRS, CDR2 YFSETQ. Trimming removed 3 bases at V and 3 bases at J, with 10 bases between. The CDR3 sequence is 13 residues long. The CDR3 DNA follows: TGCGCCAGCAGCTCGGACAGCAGCTACGAGCAGTACTTC. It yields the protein CASSSDSSYEQYF.

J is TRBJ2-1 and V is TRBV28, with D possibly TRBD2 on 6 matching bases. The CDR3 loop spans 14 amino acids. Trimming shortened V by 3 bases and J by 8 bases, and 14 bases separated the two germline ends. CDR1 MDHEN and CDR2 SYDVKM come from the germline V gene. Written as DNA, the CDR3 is TGTGCCAGCAGTTTTTCTAGTGGGGAGGATGAGCAGTTCTTC. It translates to CASSFSSGEDEQFF.

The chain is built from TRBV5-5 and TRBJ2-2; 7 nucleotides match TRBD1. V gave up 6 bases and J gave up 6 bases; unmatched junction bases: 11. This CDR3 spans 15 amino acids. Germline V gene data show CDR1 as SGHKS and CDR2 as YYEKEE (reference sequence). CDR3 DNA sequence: TGTGCCAGCAACTGGGACAGTCAGTTCCCCGGGGAGCTGTTTTTT. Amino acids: CASNWDSQFPGELFF.

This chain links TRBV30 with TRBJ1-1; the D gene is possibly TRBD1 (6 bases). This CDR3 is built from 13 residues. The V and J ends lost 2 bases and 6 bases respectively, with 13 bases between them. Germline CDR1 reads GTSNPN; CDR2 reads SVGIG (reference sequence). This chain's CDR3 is CAWSLGHAAEAFF. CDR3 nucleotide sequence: TGTGCCTGGAGTCTGGGACATGCGGCTGAAGCTTTCTTT.

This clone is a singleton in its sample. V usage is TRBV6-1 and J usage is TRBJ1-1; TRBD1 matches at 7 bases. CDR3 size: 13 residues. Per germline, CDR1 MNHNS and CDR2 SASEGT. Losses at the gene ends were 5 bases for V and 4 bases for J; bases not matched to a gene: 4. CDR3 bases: TGTGCCAGCAGTACAGGGGTCGCCACTGAAGCTTTCTTT. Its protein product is CASSTGVATEAFF.

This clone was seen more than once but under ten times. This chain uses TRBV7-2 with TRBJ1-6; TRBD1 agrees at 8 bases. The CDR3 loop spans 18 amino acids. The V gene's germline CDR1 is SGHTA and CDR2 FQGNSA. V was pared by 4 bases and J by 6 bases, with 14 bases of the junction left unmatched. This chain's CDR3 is CASSSSSGQGASNSPLHF. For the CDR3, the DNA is TGTGCCAGCAGCTCTTCTTCGGGGCAGGGGGCTTCTAATTCACCCCTCCACTTT.

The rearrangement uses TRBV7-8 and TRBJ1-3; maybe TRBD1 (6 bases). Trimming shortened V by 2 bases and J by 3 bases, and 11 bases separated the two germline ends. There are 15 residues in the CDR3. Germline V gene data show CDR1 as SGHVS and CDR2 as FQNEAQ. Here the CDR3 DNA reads TGTGCCAGCAGCTTATTTTCAGGGGATGGAAACACCATATATTTT. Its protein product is CASSLFSGDGNTIYF.

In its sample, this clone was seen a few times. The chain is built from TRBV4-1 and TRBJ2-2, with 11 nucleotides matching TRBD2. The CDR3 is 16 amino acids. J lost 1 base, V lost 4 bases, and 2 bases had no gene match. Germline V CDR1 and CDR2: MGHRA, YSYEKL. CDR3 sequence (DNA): TGCGCCAGCAGCCGCGGACTAGCGGGGAACACCGGGGAGCTGTTTTTT. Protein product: CASSRGLAGNTGELFF.

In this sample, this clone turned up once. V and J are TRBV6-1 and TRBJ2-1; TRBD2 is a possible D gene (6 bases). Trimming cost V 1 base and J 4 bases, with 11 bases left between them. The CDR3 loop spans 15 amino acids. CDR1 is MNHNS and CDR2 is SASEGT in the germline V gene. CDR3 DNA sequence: TGTGCCAGCAGTGAAGGCGGGAATGGATACAATGAGCAGTTCTTC. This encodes CASSEGGNGYNEQFF.

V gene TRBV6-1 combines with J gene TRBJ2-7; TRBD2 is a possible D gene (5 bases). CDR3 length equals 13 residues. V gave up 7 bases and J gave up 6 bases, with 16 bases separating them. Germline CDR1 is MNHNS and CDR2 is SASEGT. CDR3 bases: TGTGCCAGCACCCGGGGTGCGGCCCGCGAGCAGTACTTC. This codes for CASTRGAAREQYF.

CDR3 bases: TGTGCCATCAGTGGCTTGGGACAGATGAACACTGAAGCTTTCTTT. Translation: CAISGLGQMNTEAFF. The rearrangement joins TRBV10-3 to TRBJ1-1, with 7 bases aligning to TRBD1. There are 15 residues in the CDR3. The V segment lost 4 bases and the J segment 0 bases; nucleotides outside the gene matches: 5. Germline V CDR1 and CDR2: ENHRY, SYGVKD.

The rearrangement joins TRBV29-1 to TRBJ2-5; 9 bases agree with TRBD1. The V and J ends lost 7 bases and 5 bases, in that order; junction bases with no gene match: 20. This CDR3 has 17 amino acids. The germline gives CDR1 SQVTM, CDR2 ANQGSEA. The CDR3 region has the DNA TGCAGCGCTCGCGCGGGGCTCGGGACAGGGCGTGAGGAGACCCAGTACTTC. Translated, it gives CSARAGLGTGREETQYF.

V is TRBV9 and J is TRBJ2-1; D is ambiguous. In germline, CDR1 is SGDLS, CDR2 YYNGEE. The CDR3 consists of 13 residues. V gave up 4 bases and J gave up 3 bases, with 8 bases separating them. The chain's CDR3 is CASSPSVYNEQFF. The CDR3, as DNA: TGTGCCAGCAGCCCTAGTGTCTACAATGAGCAGTTCTTC.